Following are 12 T cell receptor beta chains from one sample sequenced in a study of blood T cell repertoires in COVID-19 (dated by TCRdb to 2020 to 2021). Library prep was done by the immunoSEQ multiplex PCR assay. TCRdb holds this immuneACCESS table with in-frame rearrangements only. Some clones are missing; in checked studies, unresolved V genes explain under half, and the rest has no known cause. This sample comprises hundreds of thousands of clones, 90% of them detected only once. Over 3.5% of the sample lies in the top ten. The sample taken for sequencing was PBMCs or T cells enriched from blood (not recorded which). These receptors all come from a woman between 18 and 29 years old with acute COVID-19.

The chain has TRBV9 and TRBJ2-1; 8 bases align to TRBD2. Germline CDR1 is SGDLS and CDR2 is YYNGEE. The length of the CDR3 is 20 residues. Losses at the gene ends were 0 bases for V and 0 bases for J; bases not matched to a gene: 14. Here the CDR3 DNA reads TGTGCCAGCAGCGTAGCTGTACAAGCGGGAGTGGGAAGCTCCTACAATGAGCAGTTCTTC. This sequence encodes CASSVAVQAGVGSSYNEQFF.

This CDR3 reads CASSFGGKVSYEQYF. The CDR3, as DNA: TGTGCCAGCAGTTTCGGCGGGAAAGTCTCCTACGAGCAGTACTTC. This chain connects TRBV28 to TRBJ2-7; tentative D call: TRBD2 (6 bases). The germline V gene encodes CDR1 MDHEN and CDR2 SYDVKM. This CDR3 has 15 amino acids. V lost 3 bases and J lost 0, with 12 bases in between.

This clone was detected once. V and J are TRBV3-1 (or the pseudogene TRBV3-2) and TRBJ2-4, with TRBD1 identical over 7 bases. The CDR3 spans 11 residues. V gave up 3 bases and J gave up 15 bases; unmatched junction bases: 5. CDR1 is LGHDT and CDR2 is YNNKEL in the germline V gene (reference sequence). CDR3 coding DNA: TGTGCCAGCAGCCACGGGACAGACCTGTACTTC. Translated, it gives CASSHGTDLYF.

J is TRBJ1-1 and V is TRBV6-5, with a weak D call TRBD1 (5 bases). CDR3 size: 14 residues. Germline CDR1 MNHEY, CDR2 SVGAGI. V dropped 6 bases and J dropped 1 base, with 12 bases sitting between them. Here the CDR3 DNA reads TGTGCCAGCAGATTGGGACTGTCGAACACTGAAGCTTTCTTT. Protein: CASRLGLSNTEAFF.

This clone was seen only a few times. As DNA, the CDR3 is TGCAGCGTTGAAGGGGTGGGAGGGCGCAATGAGCAGTTCTTC. Amino acid sequence: CSVEGVGGRNEQFF. V gene TRBV29-1 combines with J gene TRBJ2-1; TRBD2 matches 7 bases. Germline V gives CDR1 SQVTM, CDR2 ANQGSEA. The V and J ends lost 1 base and 6 bases, in that order; junction bases with no gene match: 6. This CDR3 is built from 14 residues.

The chain joins TRBV5-6 to TRBJ2-7; 10 nucleotides match TRBD2. From germline, CDR1 is SGHDT and CDR2 YYEEEE. The CDR3 runs 14 residues. The V gene end was trimmed by 0 bases and the J gene end by 4 bases; junction bases not matched to a gene: 1. The CDR3 here is CASSLDSGRYEQYF. The DNA of the CDR3 is TGTGCCAGCAGCTTGGATAGCGGGAGGTACGAGCAGTACTTC.

The rearrangement links TRBV28 to TRBJ2-3; 13 positions match TRBD2. CDR1 and CDR2 from the germline V gene are MDHEN and SYDVKM. Trimming took 5 bases from V and 1 from J; bases not matched to a gene: 12. The CDR3 sequence is 19 residues long. The CDR3, as DNA: TGTGCCAGCAGTCCCGCCCGCTGGGGGACTAGCGGGGGCACAGATACGCAGTATTTT. Encoded protein: CASSPARWGTSGGTDTQYF.

V gene TRBV5-4 combines with J gene TRBJ1-5, with 7 bases fitting TRBD1. The CDR3 has 14 residues. The germline V gene has CDR1 SGHNT and CDR2 YYREEE (reference sequence). Trimming cost V 0 bases and J 8 bases; bases outside gene matches: 5. The CDR3: CASSLGAGGEPQHF. In DNA form, the CDR3 reads TGTGCCAGCAGCTTGGGGGCAGGGGGAGAGCCCCAGCATTTT.

The rearrangement joins TRBV5-1 to TRBJ1-6; 10 nucleotides align to TRBD1. The CDR3 runs to 15 residues. Losses at the gene ends were 4 bases for V and 9 bases for J; bases not matched to a gene: 7. Germline V gene data show CDR1 as SGHRS and CDR2 as YFSETQ. CDR3 loop: CASSNWDRGISPLHF. CDR3 sequence (DNA): TGCGCCAGCAGCAACTGGGACAGGGGAATTTCACCCCTCCACTTT.

The genes are TRBV9 and TRBJ1-1; D unclear. The ends were cut back, 2 bases at V and 4 bases at J, with 9 bases in the middle. CDR3 size: 13 residues. Germline loops: CDR1 SGDLS, CDR2 YYNGEE. The CDR3: CASSVGGFTEAFF. CDR3 bases: TGTGCCAGCAGCGTGGGAGGATTCACTGAAGCTTTCTTT.

CDR3 amino acids: CASSAGTGVGEQYF. The DNA for the CDR3 is TGTGCCAGCAGTGCCGGGACAGGGGTCGGGGAGCAGTACTTC. The chain joins TRBV6-6 to TRBJ2-7, with 10 bases that match TRBD1. Germline values: CDR1 MNHNY, CDR2 SVGAGI (reference sequence). The CDR3 runs to 14 residues. With V trimmed by 5 bases and J by 7 bases, 8 bases remained unmatched.

This chain links TRBV15 with TRBJ2-3, with D maybe TRBD2 (5 bases). Germline assignment: CDR1 LNHNV and CDR2 YYDKDF (reference sequence). The CDR3 is 16 amino acids. V dropped 1 base and J dropped 4 bases, with 15 bases sitting between them. CDR3 sequence reads: CATSRGSETFPDTQYF. DNA for the CDR3: TGTGCCACCAGCAGAGGTAGCGAGACCTTTCCAGATACGCAGTATTTT.